Shown below are 19 T cell receptor beta chains from a single sample sequenced in a study of T cells expressing NK-cell markers. TCRdb reprocessed the 5' RACE reads and stores each CDR3 protein as one record, lacking DNA. The sample includes around 380,000 distinct CDR3 sequences. Sequenced input: blood T cells: a sorted CD56 or NKG2C T cell subset, CD4+ or CD8+ T cells, or bulk PBMC T cells (not recorded which). The receptors shown here come from a woman between 45 and 65 years old in good health.

The chain employs TRBV28 and TRBJ2-7; the D call from TCRdb, TRBD1, cannot be confirmed without DNA. Germline loops: CDR1 MDHEN, CDR2 SYDVKM. The CDR3 covers 14 residues. The CDR3 sequence: CASSEMGRIDEQYF.

J is TRBJ2-4 and V is TRBV27; the TCRdb call, TRBD1, lacks DNA for checking. The CDR3 extends over 17 amino acids. Germline values: CDR1 MNHEY, CDR2 SMNVEV (reference sequence). Here the CDR3 reads CASSRREPGVAKNIQYF.

The J gene is TRBJ2-7, the V gene TRBV11-1; the D call of TRBD1 rests on TCRdb alone, since no DNA is present to check it. The CDR3 is 15 amino acids. Per germline, CDR1 SGHAT and CDR2 FQDESV (reference sequence). The CDR3 spells CASSPHPPGPYEQYF.

The CDR3 sequence is CASSLAVTGNQPQHF. The chain carries TRBV7-6 and TRBJ1-5. This CDR3 comprises 15 residues. Germline assignment: CDR1 SGHVS and CDR2 FNYEAQ.

The rearrangement joins TRBV20-1 to TRBJ1-6; TCRdb gives TRBD1 as the D gene, but with no DNA this cannot be confirmed. The CDR3 runs to 15 residues. Looked up from germline, CDR1 is DFQATT and CDR2 is SNEGSKA (reference sequence). The chain's CDR3 is CSARGDGTGISPLHF.

This rearrangement joins TRBV11-3 to TRBJ2-1; TCRdb returns TRBD1, unconfirmable since there is no DNA. CDR1 and CDR2 from the germline V gene are SGHNT and YENEEA. The CDR3 is 15 amino acids. The CDR3 spells CASSLGDRVFNEQFF.

The chain carries TRBV28 and TRBJ2-7; TCRdb outputs TRBD2, but without DNA this stays unchecked. Germline assignment: CDR1 MDHEN and CDR2 SYDVKM. The CDR3 runs to 16 residues. The CDR3 region is CASSLWLAGARYEQYF.

The gene calls are TRBV7-9 and TRBJ2-3. The length of the CDR3 is 11 residues. Germline CDR1 and CDR2: SEHNR and FQNEAQ (reference sequence). The CDR3 reads CASSFSDTQYF.

The chain is built from TRBV6-5 and TRBJ2-2; the D call from TCRdb, TRBD2, cannot be confirmed without DNA. The V gene's germline CDR1 is MNHEY and CDR2 SVGAGI. This CDR3 region has 15 residues. CDR3 protein: CASSYRTSFIGELFF.

This chain uses TRBV6-4 with TRBJ2-3; TCRdb's D gene call, TRBD2, goes unchecked for lack of DNA. Per germline, CDR1 MRHNA and CDR2 SNTAGT. The CDR3 extends over 13 amino acids. The chain's CDR3 is CASSASGVDTQYF.

The chain joins TRBV24-1 to TRBJ2-3; no DNA is available, so the TRBD2 call from TCRdb remains unchecked. Germline V gives CDR1 KGHDR, CDR2 SFDVKD. This CDR3 has 15 residues. This CDR3 is CATQGLAGLTDTQYF.

The J gene is TRBJ2-2, the V gene TRBV27; TCRdb's D gene call, TRBD1, goes unchecked for lack of DNA. Germline CDR1 MNHEY, CDR2 SMNVEV (reference sequence). This CDR3 is 12 amino acids long. The CDR3 region is CASNRGTGELFF.

This sequence joins TRBV5-1 and TRBJ2-3; the TCRdb call, TRBD1, lacks DNA for checking. Germline V gene sequence: CDR1 SGHRS, CDR2 YFSETQ. The CDR3 totals 16 residues. CDR3 amino acids: CASSPFADTSTDTQYF.

This chain uses TRBV20-1 with TRBJ2-1; absent DNA, TCRdb's TRBD2 call cannot be checked. The CDR3 has 18 residues. Per germline, CDR1 DFQATT and CDR2 SNEGSKA (reference sequence). The CDR3 sequence: CSGLAGGPGRGTYNEQFF.

The rearrangement uses TRBV19 and TRBJ2-3. Germline CDR1 is LNHDA and CDR2 is SQIVND (reference sequence). The CDR3 contains 13 residues. The chain's CDR3 is CASSREASATQYF.

The rearrangement joins TRBV5-1 to TRBJ1-1; with no DNA, the TCRdb D assignment of TRBD1 cannot be verified. The germline CDR1 and CDR2 sequences are SGHRS and YFSETQ. The CDR3 extends over 14 amino acids. CDR3 sequence reads: CASSLARGDIEAFF.

The chain recombines TRBV7-8 with TRBJ1-1; the D gene TCRdb calls, TRBD1, cannot be checked with no DNA. CDR3 size: 11 residues. Germline V CDR1 and CDR2: SGHVS, FQNEAQ. The CDR3 protein is CASSSDRVTFF.

V usage is TRBV5-1 and J usage is TRBJ2-7. CDR3 length: 14 amino acids. The germline CDR1 and CDR2 sequences are SGHRS and YFSETQ. The CDR3 sequence is CASSASSSTYEQYF.

The CDR3 spells CASSSSDPYTGELFF. The V gene is TRBV7-9, the J gene TRBJ2-2. The germline V gene encodes CDR1 SEHNR and CDR2 FQNEAQ (reference sequence). The length of the CDR3 is 15 residues.